This T cell receptor beta chain was identified in a study of cytomegalovirus exposure and HLA in healthy donors. PCR was performed using 60 Vbeta and 13 Jbeta primers. Produced via immunoSEQ multiplex PCR; TCRdb's table is partial and in-frame only. The sample includes 150,000 or so clones, 73% of them seen just once. Findings of the study overall: Within the data, a cluster of highly shared sequence variants was likely a sequencing artifact. According to a later analysis, donors in an Asian-associated ancestry cluster reportedly had fewer N-insertions than the approximately 620-donor mean. Researchers reported from a later analysis that most CMV-associated TCR beta chains appeared HLA-restricted. With later analysis, a missense DCLRE1C variant became linked to TCR beta V- and J-gene trimming.

Germline-derived CDR1 and CDR2 are SGHNT and YYREEE (reference sequence). V was trimmed by 0 bases and J by 7 bases, leaving 10 bases between them. The CDR3 totals 13 residues. About this clone: Its antigen is not known.

The receptor was derived from a woman younger than 30 in good health and CMV-seronegative. The material sequenced was PBMCs. V and J are TRBV5-4 and TRBJ1-1; D gene ambiguous. The CDR3 loop is CASSLEQAGEAFF. CDR3 bases: TGTGCCAGCAGCTTGGAGCAGGCCGGTGAAGCTTTCTTT.